Listed here is a single TCR beta chain. What antigen it recognizes has not been identified. Per-nucleotide qualities are absent, and no much larger clonotype sits a single base away. The data originate from a study of T-cell memory formation after mild COVID-19 (dated by TCRdb to about 2021). Background on the whole study: TCR sequence clusters from the two donors were largely donor specific. Two young, previously healthy adult volunteers made up the cohort, one male and one female. In a couple of donors, T-cell clones that expanded and contracted after mild COVID-19 were tracked by sequencing TCRalpha and TCRbeta repertoires over time. The study at large found these results: From day 15 to 85, contracting clones showed balanced CD4/CD8 phenotypes, whereas a second wave of clones that expanded from day 15 to 37 leaned towards CD4+. SARS-CoV-2 specificity was not confirmed for the second-wave clones peaking on day 37. Contracting CD4+ clones appeared mostly in the CM and EM memory subsets, whereas CD8+ clones were enriched in EMRA. Some responding clones were detected in pre-infection memory, suggesting pre-existing cross-reactive memory T cells joined the SARS-CoV-2 response. The study included only a couple of mild cases, and larger cohorts that include severe cases with pre-infection samples were judged to be necessary.

Sequencing instrument: Illumina NovaSeq 6000. TCRalpha and TCRbeta cDNA libraries were constructed by 5'RACE with constant-segment primers, with sample barcodes and unique molecular identifiers being introduced. RNA was extracted from every sample with Trizol reagent. Amplification of the libraries took two PCR steps, and the second step added a second sample barcode plus Illumina TruSeq adapters. Libraries were sequenced on an Illumina NovaSeq with 2 x 150 bp paired-end reads. The published analysis was carried out like this. Demultiplexing of reads and collapsing into UMI-guided consensus sequences were performed with migec v1.2.7. Using mixcr v2.1.11, UMI consensuses were aligned to TRA and TRB V and J templates and then assembled into clonotypes. Clonotypes were classified as expanded or contracted when called significant by both edgeR and NoisET, with noise models trained on biological replicates. For edgeR calls, a false discovery rate-adjusted p below 0.01 and a log2 fold-change threshold of 1 were applied. PCA with hierarchical clustering of max-normalized trajectories of the 1000 most abundant clonotypes was used as exploratory dynamics analysis. The CD4 or CD8 phenotype of responding clones was assigned using the separately sequenced CD4+ and CD8+ repertoires. In-frame beta chains were kept once TCRdb had trimmed the public reads at Q25 with fastp and called clones with MiXCR. Entries are consolidated by CDR3 protein sequence, retaining the most common genes and DNA. In this record, the V and J calls reflect TCRdb's handling and not the investigators' own analysis. The sample has about 320,000 distinct CDR3 sequences on record, 14% of them singletons. Around 20% of the sample comes from the top ten.

Ficoll-Paque density gradient centrifugation was the method used to isolate PBMCs. In the germline V gene (reference sequence), CDR1 corresponds to SEHNR and CDR2 to FQNEAQ. Trimming at the junction amounts to 1 base on V and 3 bases on J, and the germline ends lie 9 bases apart. Measured from the cysteine to the phenylalanine, the CDR3 is 14 residues long. Only the CDR3 portion is preserved as DNA: 42 bases, with reading frame beginning at the first base. Sequenced sample: PBMCs or a T cell subset sorted from them (not recorded which). The chain is made from TRBV7-9 and TRBJ1-2; the D gene lacks a confident call. This TCR was sampled from a young man who had mild COVID-19 (a few samples of this study predate the infection). The sample titles of this study are shuffled in the database, so cell type and time point are left out; the donor was told from shared clones. CDR3 loop: CASSLGIRDYGYTF. The DNA sequence follows: TGTGCCAGCAGCTTAGGGATACGGGACTATGGCTACACCTTC.